This T cell receptor (beta chain) was recovered during a study of shared clonotypes between healthy human individuals (dated by TCRdb to the early 2020s). Regarding the study in general: A few men and a couple of women, aged 18 to 49 years, made up the cohort. Per donor, three plates each were used for CD4 naive and CD4 memory, two for CD8 naive, and one for CD8 memory. Per donor, leukapheresis produced somewhere between about 0.8 and 9 billion PBMCs. Blood TCR repertoires of about five healthy adults were deeply sequenced to estimate repertoire size and the extent of clonotype sharing between individuals. To increase sequencing depth and limit assay-specific biases, different laboratories used diverse techniques to prepare libraries and sequence TCR repertoires.

Study-level results and caveats: Pairwise subsampling led to the expectation that sequencing depth would affect the degree of clonotype sharing among donors. Naive subsets generally had larger estimated clonotype richness than memory subsets. Sampling was restricted to blood, and TCR repertoires in tissue are likely to differ from TCR repertoires in blood. Compared with non-shared clonotypes, the clonotypes found in all four sorted-subset donors had higher generation probabilities. Across four donors, about 5.2% of naive CD4, over 3% of naive CD8, roughly 2.2% of memory CD4, and 0.4% of memory CD8 clonotypes were shared. Because the study included a small number of donors, the genetic and exposure-history diversity represented was limited. Incomplete sequencing was indicated by rarefaction of sorted-subset datasets, despite the large sequencing depth.

Using the deep immunoSEQ assay, multiplex PCR amplified TCR CDR3 regions from genomic DNA. Genomic DNA extracted from each cell subset was distributed evenly over all wells of several immunoSEQ 96-well plates, and each plate served as one replicate. For sorted subsets, approximately 200 ng of genomic DNA, equivalent to around 29,000 T cell genomes, went into each replicate PCR. The purified libraries were quantified using a Qubit 3.0 fluorometer, sized with a Bioanalyzer 2100, and then quantified again using the KAPA Library Quantification kit. Each immunoSEQ 96-well plate was sequenced on its own single-read 150-cycle Illumina NextSeq 550 flow cell. The authors processed their data as follows. Because the immunoSEQ output included only junctional sequences and no quality scores, the filtering could not be the same as the filtering used for full-length reads. Sequences were annotated with PyIR, a Python wrapper for IgBLAST v1.9, using IMGT germline references to assign V/J genes and CDR3. Any read was removed if the V/J assignment was weak (E-value above 1e-6), the CDR3 was missing, or the read contained stop codons, out-of-frame junctions, or ambiguous translated residues. V3J clonotypes were defined as sequences sharing the same inferred V gene, J gene, and CDR3 amino acid sequence. To compute the percentage overlap between repertoires, the number of shared unique clonotypes was divided by the size of the smaller repertoire. Three approaches were used to assess repertoire richness: RTK rarefaction, the Chao1 estimator, and Recon v2.1 estimates of unobserved clonotypes. OLGA was used to compute generation probabilities for all TCRbeta clonotypes that the gDNA method yielded from a handful of donors. What TCRdb holds here is the immuneACCESS table cut down to in-frame rearrangements. Part of the clones is not present; checked against another copy, under half of the missing clones reflect an unresolved V gene, and the others are unexplained. The D gene and trimming were derived from the DNA, and the V and J assignments and clone size from that table. The sample table shows over 850,000 clones, and around 78% are seen once. The top ten constitute 0.52% of the sample.

This clone was recorded a few times. The clone's antigen remains unknown. Base quality data are lacking; no much larger clone is found one base away. Donors were healthy HIV-negative adults with no recently reported acute infections or vaccinations. All donors were Caucasian adults living in Nashville, Tennessee, USA. CD4+ T cells were enriched through magnetic negative selection, after which naive cells were positively selected on CD45RA and the remaining negative fraction served as the memory subset. Blood was collected by leukapheresis, and PBMCs were isolated by Ficoll-Histopaque density gradient centrifugation and then cryopreserved in liquid nitrogen vapor phase. Purity and quantity of every magnetically sorted T cell population were checked by analytical flow cytometry. Each sorted fraction had its genomic DNA isolated and then quantified by UV absorbance on a Nanodrop 2000c. Compared with germline, V lacks 6 bases and J lacks 4 bases; bases without a gene match: 5. The germline V gene provides CDR1 MDHEN and CDR2 SYDVKM. The cysteine opens and the phenylalanine closes a CDR3 of 14 amino acids. Of all the DNA, just the CDR3 is kept, 42 bases in frame from base 1.

The chain uses TRBV28 and TRBJ1-2, and 10 bases in between align with TRBD1. Sequencing was done on a sample of memory CD4+ T cells from PBMCs. What the cell subset or site label conveys for this sample: CD45RA-negative fraction. The receptor's source is a man aged 18 to 29 in good health. Some clones in this sample may be carry-over from other donors' samples. The bases read TGTGCCAGCAGCCAGGGACAGGGGACCTATGGCTACACCTTC. This is translated as CASSQGQGTYGYTF.